This T cell receptor beta chain is drawn from a study of blood T cell repertoires in COVID-19. Study background: There were acute and convalescent COVID-19 samples, and they came from the United States, Italy and Spain.

Data came from immunoSEQ multiplex PCR; TCRdb stores just in-frame clones and leaves some out. The sample shows 55,000 to 90,000 clones, more than 75% of them seen only once. This clone was found a few times. The V end was cut by 0 bases, the J end by 5 bases, with 10 bases between. The V gene's germline CDR1 is SGDLS and CDR2 YYNGEE. There are 14 residues in the CDR3. The TCR sequence derives from a woman aged 55-69 years with acute or convalescent COVID-19. The chain employs TRBV9 and TRBJ2-3; D is undetermined. Sequenced material: peripheral blood. For the CDR3, the DNA is TGTGCCAGCAGCGTAGCTGCGCGAGGAGATACGCAGTATTTT. This codes for CASSVAARGDTQYF.